These 3 T cell receptor beta chains share one sample of origin, sequenced in a study of blood T cells in healthy people across ages. A second about 6 to 12 cycle PCR used barcoded and J-beta primers. Via MiXCR, TCRdb re-called the 5' RACE reads, giving one row per CDR3 protein. The sample yields about 590,000 distinct CDR3 sequences, about 30% seen once. Sample: blood. These receptors all stem from an elderly woman in good health.

Comment on this clonotype: One base away lies a much larger clone, so this may be a sequencing read error. The chain has TRBV5-1 and TRBJ2-1; 8 bases agree with TRBD2. The CDR3 runs to 15 residues. CDR1 is SGHRS and CDR2 is YFSETQ in the germline V gene. The CDR3 loop is CAGSKTSRGGYEQFF. The CDR3 bases are TGCGCCGGCAGCAAAACTAGTCGGGGGGGGTATGAGCAGTTCTTC.

The chain recombines TRBV3-1 with TRBJ1-1; D is undetermined. Germline CDR1 and CDR2: LGHDT and YNNKEL (reference sequence). The CDR3 covers 13 residues. The germline V and J ends were trimmed by 7 bases and 1 base, with 10 bases remaining between them. CDR3: CASKGSWNTEAFF. The CDR3 DNA sequence: TGTGCCAGCAAGGGCAGTTGGAACACTGAAGCTTTCTTT.

For this clonotype: A much larger clone is a single base away; this may be a read error. The J gene is TRBJ2-3, the V gene TRBV6-4; D is undetermined. CDR1 is MRHNA, CDR2 SNTAGT, per germline. This CDR3 spans 13 amino acids. The CDR3 DNA reads TGTGCCAGCAGGAAGGATAGCACAGATACGCGGTATTTT. This translates into CASRKDSTDTRYF.